These 12 T cell receptor beta chains came from one sample sequenced in a study of blood T cell repertoires in COVID-19. Here immunoSEQ multiplex PCR was the method, and the copy in TCRdb shows in-frame clones only, minus some. The sample consists of some 240,000 clones, around 87% of them appearing once. Sample: peripheral blood. These receptors were collected from a woman aged 60-75 years with COVID-19, enrolled during active disease.

This clone showed up just a few times. In the same sample, other DNA sequences code for this CDR3. This chain joins TRBV4-2 and TRBJ1-6; D is uncertain. Between the trimmed V and J ends, which lost 0 bases and 9 bases, there was a span of 9 bases. In germline, CDR1 is LGHNA, CDR2 YNFKEQ. This CDR3 contains 14 residues. CDR3 residues: CASSQDRGASPLHF. The CDR3 DNA follows: TGTGCCAGCAGCCAAGACCGGGGAGCTTCACCCCTCCACTTT.

The chain recombines TRBV29-1 with TRBJ1-2; D is perhaps TRBD1 (6 bases). Trimming removed 7 bases from V and 4 bases from J, with 16 bases in between. The CDR3 is 13 residues long. The germline V gene encodes CDR1 SQVTM and CDR2 ANQGSEA. The CDR3 DNA reads TGCAGCGCATCAGGGGAACGCAGCTATGGCTACACCTTC. Translating it yields CSASGERSYGYTF.

The rearrangement uses TRBV2 and TRBJ1-6, with TRBD1 matching over 7 bases. The germline V gene has CDR1 SNHLY and CDR2 FYNNEI. J was trimmed by 7 bases and V by 0 bases; bases with no gene match: 6. This CDR3 comprises 16 residues. CDR3 nucleotides: TGTGCCAGCAGTGAAGCGGCCACAGGGGTCAATTCACCCCTCCACTTT. It codes for CASSEAATGVNSPLHF.

The V gene is TRBV6-2 or TRBV6-3, the J gene TRBJ1-3, with 7 bases lining up with TRBD1. The germline CDR1 and CDR2 sequences are MNHEY and SVGEGT. The CDR3 length is 15 residues. V was clipped by 6 bases and J by 2 bases; unmatched bases: 7. The DNA of the CDR3 is TGTGCCAGCAGCCAACTCGGGACAGCTGGAAACACCATATATTTT. This codes for CASSQLGTAGNTIYF.

The rearrangement links TRBV5-4 to TRBJ1-2; TRBD1 agrees at 10 bases. Germline loops: CDR1 SGHNT, CDR2 YYREEE (reference sequence). With 0 bases clipped from V and 4 bases from J, the junction kept 0 bases outside the gene matches. The CDR3 covers 14 residues. The CDR3 spells CASSLGDRGYGYTF. The CDR3 DNA sequence: TGTGCCAGCAGCTTGGGGGACAGGGGCTATGGCTACACCTTC.

This CDR3 is CASSPRRVSYGYTF. The CDR3 nucleotides are TGTGCCAGCAGCCCCCGAAGAGTGAGCTATGGCTACACCTTC. The chain carries TRBV27 and TRBJ1-2; no firm D call. There are 14 residues in the CDR3. Trimming removed 6 bases from V and 4 bases from J, with 15 bases in between. Germline V CDR1 and CDR2: MNHEY, SMNVEV (reference sequence).

This rearrangement joins TRBV7-6 to TRBJ2-7, with TRBD1 matching 10 bases. The length of the CDR3 is 16 residues. Trimming removed 0 bases from V and 5 bases from J; junction bases left unmatched: 7. Germline CDR1 and CDR2: SGHVS and FNYEAQ. The CDR3 sequence is CASSLAGGQGFHEQYF. CDR3 nucleotide sequence: TGTGCCAGCAGCTTAGCGGGGGGACAGGGGTTCCACGAGCAGTACTTC.

Comments on this clone: Other DNA sequences in the same sample also yield this CDR3. V gene TRBV6-2 or TRBV6-3 combines with J gene TRBJ1-2; D gene uncertain. CDR3 length: 13 amino acids. V was shortened by 2 bases and J by 2 bases, with 6 bases between the two germline ends. The V gene's germline CDR1 is MNHEY and CDR2 SVGEGT. CDR3 region: CASSYTGNYGYTF. CDR3 nucleotide sequence: TGTGCCAGCAGTTACACGGGGAACTATGGCTACACCTTC.

The rearrangement links TRBV7-3 to TRBJ2-2, with 8 bases that match TRBD1. V shed 1 base and J 2 bases; nucleotides not matched to a gene: 9. The CDR3 consists of 18 residues. CDR1 and CDR2 from the germline V gene are SGHTA and FQGTGA. DNA of the CDR3: TGTGCCAGCAGCTTAATTCCCCGGGGACAGGTCAACACCGGGGAGCTGTTTTTT. Translation: CASSLIPRGQVNTGELFF. Supplemented by reference TRBV7-3 and TRBJ2-2, the full variable domain reads GAGVSQTPSNKVTEKGKYVELRCDPISGHTALYWYRQSLGQGPEFLIYFQGTGAADDSGLPNDRFFAVRPEGSVSTLKIQRTERGDSAVYLCASSLIPRGQVNTGELFFGEGSRLTVL.

The chain has TRBV5-1 and TRBJ1-1, with TRBD1 identical over 7 bases. CDR1 is SGHRS and CDR2 is YFSETQ in the germline V gene. The CDR3 runs 13 residues. V trimming: 7 bases; J trimming: 1 base; junction bases outside the gene matches: 4. The CDR3, as DNA: TGCGCCAGCCGTGGACAGGAGAACACTGAAGCTTTCTTT. It encodes CASRGQENTEAFF.

V usage is TRBV18 and J usage is TRBJ1-2; maybe TRBD1 (6 bases). The CDR3 length is 13 residues. Germline CDR1 reads KGHSH; CDR2 reads LQKENI. V lost 6 bases and J 3 bases, leaving 11 bases between the germline ends. CDR3 sequence reads: CASSPRGDYGYTF. The DNA of the CDR3 is TGTGCCAGCTCCCCCAGGGGAGACTATGGCTACACCTTC.

The chain combines TRBV6-5 with TRBJ1-2; TRBD1 matches 9 bases. CDR3 length: 14 amino acids. Per germline, CDR1 MNHEY and CDR2 SVGAGI. V was clipped by 4 bases and J by 5 bases; unmatched bases: 5. Here the CDR3 reads CASSSTGTGYGYTF. In DNA form, the CDR3 reads TGTGCCAGCAGTTCCACCGGGACAGGGTATGGCTACACCTTC.